This is a list of T cell receptor beta chains from one sample in a study of shared clonotypes between healthy human individuals. The table came from immunoSEQ multiplex PCR; TCRdb's copy has only in-frame clones and leaves some out. The table includes approximately 640,000 clones, 60% to 80% detected once. Sequencing used memory CD4+ T cells sorted from blood. The origin of the receptors is a young woman in good health. Each CDR3 is given with its conserved first and last residue. A D gene is named only where the DNA matches it firmly. The size field is filled for only some rows; it gives once, few, many or a size class.

clone_size cdr3_length d_call j_call v_call cdr3_nt cdr3_aa
. 15 . TRBJ2-2 TRBV11-2 TGTGCCAGCAGATGGACGGGCAGGGACACCGGGGAGCTGTTTTTT CASRWTGRDTGELFF
once 14 . TRBJ1-3 TRBV28 TGTGCCACCATCTCCGGGCTCACTGGAGACACCATATATTTT CATISGLTGDTIYF
few 15 . TRBJ2-2 TRBV18 TGTGCCAGCTCACCAAGGGCGAGGAACACCGGGGAGCTGTTTTTT CASSPRARNTGELFF
few 19 TRBD2 TRBJ2-1 TRBV14 TGTGCCAGCAGCCACCTAAAATCGGGCCTAGCGGGATCTTACAATGAGCAGTTCTTC CASSHLKSGLAGSYNEQFF
. 13 . TRBJ2-7 TRBV19 TGTGCCAGTAGTACACCACTAGAGATGAAGCAGTACTTC CASSTPLEMKQYF
. 15 . TRBJ2-7 TRBV6-1 TGTGCCAGCAGCCTATTACCGGACTCCTCCTACGAGCAGTACTTC CASSLLPDSSYEQYF
. 15 . TRBJ2-7 TRBV29-1 TGCAGCGTGGACGGACCTGTGGGGGGCTCGTACGAGCAGTACTTC CSVDGPVGGSYEQYF
. 13 TRBD2 TRBJ2-1 TRBV10-3 TGTGCCATCAGTGGGCGGGGGACCAATGAGCAGTTCTTC CAISGRGTNEQFF
. 16 . TRBJ2-1 TRBV5-1 TGCGCCAGCAGCCTTATCTCCCCCCTGCCCTACAATGAGCAGTTCTTC CASSLISPLPYNEQFF
. 15 . TRBJ1-2 TRBV4-1 TGCGCCAGCAGCCAAGACAGCCTCAGAATCGATGGCTACACCTTC CASSQDSLRIDGYTF
. 14 . TRBJ2-5 TRBV6-6 TGTGCCAGCAGTTCGCCGGGACCACAAGAGACCCAGTACTTC CASSSPGPQETQYF
few 13 . TRBJ2-5 TRBV5-4 TGTGCCAGCGGCTCTGGGGGTCGGGGGACCCAGTACTTC CASGSGGRGTQYF
many 15 . TRBJ2-6 TRBV13 TGTGCCAGTCTCCTTTTTGGCTCTGGGGCCAACGTCCTGACTTTC CASLLFGSGANVLTF
. 13 . TRBJ2-5 TRBV4-1 TGCGCCAGCAGCCTCGCACCCTCCGAGACCCAGTACTTC CASSLAPSETQYF
. 14 . TRBJ2-7 TRBV10-2 TGCGCCAGCAGCGCCTCAGGGCGAACCTACGAGCAGTACTTC CASSASGRTYEQYF
few 21 . TRBJ1-5 TRBV19 TGTGCCAGTAGTATGTTCGACACAATGCAGAGGGGGTATCTTAGCAATCAGCCCCAGCATTTT CASSMFDTMQRGYLSNQPQHF
. 13 . TRBJ1-1 TRBV5-4 TGTGCCAGCAGCTTGGCTCTGAACACTGAAGCTTTCTTT CASSLALNTEAFF
. 17 . TRBJ2-2 TRBV5-1 TGCGCCAGCAGCTTATTCCTCAGCTGGGCGAACACCGGGGAGCTGTTTTTT CASSLFLSWANTGELFF
. 11 . TRBJ2-7 TRBV20-1 TGCAGTGCACGGAGACAGGTCGAGCAGTACTTC CSARRQVEQYF
few 13 TRBD2 TRBJ2-7 TRBV7-9 TGTGCAGCCGGGCGGGAGGGCCGCAACGAGCAGTACTTC CAAGREGRNEQYF
once 15 . TRBJ2-1 TRBV10-3 TGTGCCATCAGTGCGGTAGAGAATATAAACAATGAGCAGTTCTTC CAISAVENINNEQFF
. 15 . TRBJ2-4 TRBV13 TGTGCCAGCAGCACTAGACAGCTAGCCAAAAACATTCAGTACTTC CASSTRQLAKNIQYF
once 16 TRBD1 TRBJ2-2 TRBV7-9 TGTGCCAGCAGCAAGACCGGGACAGCCAACACCGGGGAGCTGTTTTTT CASSKTGTANTGELFF
. 16 TRBD2 TRBJ2-5 TRBV5-1 TGCGCCAGCAGCTTGGGCCACGCTAGCGGGAGTGAGACCCAGTACTTC CASSLGHASGSETQYF
. 16 TRBD2 TRBJ2-1 TRBV30 TGTGCCTGGAGTGAAACTAGCGGGAGTCTCTACAATGAGCAGTTCTTC CAWSETSGSLYNEQFF
. 14 TRBD2 TRBJ2-1 TRBV7-9 TGTGCCATCGCCTTACCTAGCGGGCAGGGGGAGCAGTTCTTC CAIALPSGQGEQFF
. 17 . TRBJ2-1 TRBV30 TGTGCCTGGAGTGTCATAGATTACTGTCCCTCCTACAATGAGCAGTTCTTC CAWSVIDYCPSYNEQFF
. 15 . TRBJ2-2 TRBV11-1 TGTGCCAGCAGCTTAAGGGACTCCCCCACCGGGGAGCTGTTTTTT CASSLRDSPTGELFF
. 14 . TRBJ1-2 TRBV27 TGTGCCAGCAGTTTAACATCCGGGGGCTATGGCTACACCTTC CASSLTSGGYGYTF
. 13 TRBD1 TRBJ2-4 TRBV30 TGTGCCTGGGGGATGACAGGGGAAAACATTCAGTACTTC CAWGMTGENIQYF
. 14 TRBD2 TRBJ2-7 TRBV28 TGTGCCAGCAGTTTCGGCGGGAGCTCCTACGAGCAGTACTTC CASSFGGSSYEQYF
once 14 TRBD1 TRBJ2-7 TRBV10-3 TGTGCCATCAGCGCCGGGACAGTCTCCTACGAGCAGTACTTC CAISAGTVSYEQYF
. 12 . TRBJ2-3 TRBV7-8 TGTGCCAGCAGCTTTAATCGGGAGACGCAGTATTTT CASSFNRETQYF
many 13 TRBD1 TRBJ2-7 TRBV2 TGTGCCAGTAAGGGGGCCTCGGGTGCCGAGCAGTACTTC CASKGASGAEQYF
. 11 . TRBJ2-7 TRBV10-1 TGCGCCAGCAGAGGGAATGGGGAGCAGTACTTC CASRGNGEQYF
. 15 TRBD1 TRBJ1-3 TRBV28 TGTGCCAGCAGCTCGGGACAGGGGGACGGAAACACCATATATTTT CASSSGQGDGNTIYF